The text below deals with one T cell receptor (beta chain). The CDR3 is cut off 3 residues early in the read; its end comes from the germline J gene. This CDR3 region has 16 residues. V dropped 0 bases and J dropped 0 bases, with 9 bases sitting between them. Germline CDR1 and CDR2: KGHSH and LQKENI. The data stem from a study of T cells in women clearing cervical HPV infection. TCRdb's table, derived via immunoSEQ multiplex PCR, lists solely in-frame clones and lacks some. The ten most abundant clones cover 5% of a sample with about 20,000 clones. Sequencing was carried out using blood buffy coat. The source is a woman between 18 and 69 years old with a cervical HPV16 infection that either progressed to CIN3+ or cleared (not recorded which). The V gene is TRBV18, the J gene TRBJ2-1, with D perhaps matching TRBD1 (6 bases). The CDR3 reads CASSPPGASSYNEQFF. CDR3 bases read: TGTGCCAGCTCACCACCGGGGGCAAGCTCCTACAATGAG.